This T cell receptor (beta chain) was identified during a study of radiotherapy plus CTLA-4 blockade in lung cancer. Overall study results and limits: Tumor-derived TCR clones expanded in blood after radiotherapy plus ipilimumab. Reports identified early blood T cell clone dynamics, with interferon-beta, as the best response predictor.

Each patient with chemo-refractory metastatic non-small-cell lung cancer was treated with focal radiation plus CTLA-4 blockade using ipilimumab. The CDR3 is 14 residues long. CDR1 and CDR2 from the germline V gene are GTSNPN and SVGIG (reference sequence). V shed 3 bases, J shed 7 bases, and the junction held 5 bases outside the gene matches. To note about this clone: Its antigen is unidentified.

Produced via immunoSEQ multiplex PCR; TCRdb's table is partial and in-frame only. The sample consists of about 36,000 clones, 55% to 75% of them appearing once. This rearrangement joins TRBV30 to TRBJ2-5, with 13 bases aligning to TRBD2. The sequencing here drew on peripheral blood, taken from a patient treated with radiotherapy plus ipilimumab. This sequence was found in a human donor with non-small cell lung cancer who had stable disease on radiotherapy plus ipilimumab. The CDR3 protein is CAWSETSGGRTQYF. The CDR3 region has the DNA TGTGCCTGGAGCGAGACTAGCGGGGGGAGGACCCAGTACTTC.